Each of the 16 T cell receptor beta chains below was sequenced from the same sample in a study of CD8+ T cells in alopecia areata. RNA extraction was followed by reverse transcription into cDNA, which acted as the sequencing template. Libraries were prepared by immunoSEQ multiplex PCR; TCRdb keeps only in-frame clonotypes and omits some of them. The table lists over 200,000 clones, 50% to 65% of them singletons. Sequenced material: CD4+ T cells sorted from blood, taken at week 0. These receptors originate from a human donor with alopecia areata.

The rearrangement uses TRBV11-2 and TRBJ2-5; no firm D call. Between the trimmed V and J ends, which lost 5 bases and 4 bases, there was a span of 5 bases. Per the germline V gene, CDR1 is SGHAT and CDR2 is FQNNGV. CDR3 size: 11 residues. In DNA, the CDR3 is TGTGCCAGCAGCCCTAGAGAGACCCAGTACTTC. This codes for CASSPRETQYF.

This chain uses TRBV9 with TRBJ1-5, with a tentative D call TRBD1 (6 bases). V gave up 10 bases and J gave up 2 bases, with 19 bases separating them. The CDR3 runs to 15 residues. In germline, CDR1 is SGDLS, CDR2 YYNGEE. CDR3 residues: CACPGGPGRNQPQHF. CDR3 nucleotides: TGTGCCTGCCCGGGGGGGCCCGGGCGCAATCAGCCCCAGCATTTT. The whole variable domain, remainder taken from reference TRBV9 and TRBJ1-5, is DSGVTQTPKHLITATGQRVTLRCSPRSGDLSVYWYQQSLDQGLQFLIQYYNGEERAKGNILERFSAQQFPDLHSELNLSSLELGDSALYFCACPGGPGRNQPQHFGDGTRLSIL.

V and J are TRBV11-2 and TRBJ2-5; TRBD2 might be the D (6 bases). This CDR3 has 15 residues. V gave up 2 bases and J gave up 5 bases, with 15 bases separating them. Germline V gene data show CDR1 as SGHAT and CDR2 as FQNNGV. CDR3 in DNA: TGTGCCAGCAGCTTACTGGCATCGCTAGCGGAGACCCAGTACTTC. It encodes CASSLLASLAETQYF.

This chain uses TRBV7-2 with TRBJ1-5; D is unclear. The length of the CDR3 is 13 residues. Deletions cut 1 base from V and 7 bases from J, with 8 bases between. Looked up from germline, CDR1 is SGHTA and CDR2 is FQGNSA. CDR3 nucleotide sequence: TGTGCCAGCAGCTTAGACATAAGACAGCCCCAGCATTTT. Translated, it gives CASSLDIRQPQHF.

This clone showed up just a few times. The chain uses TRBV16 and TRBJ1-5, with D maybe TRBD1 (6 bases). Germline V gene lookup returns CDR1 KGHSY and CDR2 FQNENV. The CDR3 is made up of 14 amino acids. Trimming took 2 bases from V and 7 from J, leaving 12 bases between them. In DNA, the CDR3 is TGTGCCAGCAGCCAAAATAGGGGGGAACAGCCCCAGCATTTT. Protein product: CASSQNRGEQPQHF. The complete variable domain, with remaining parts taken from reference TRBV16 and TRBJ1-5, reads GEEVAQTPKHLVRGEGQKAKLYCAPIKGHSYVFWYQQVLKNEFKFLISFQNENVFDETGMPKERFSAKCLPNSPCSLEIQATKLEDSAVYFCASSQNRGEQPQHFGDGTRLSIL.

This clone has just one count. The chain employs TRBV6-4 and TRBJ2-1, with 7 nucleotides matching TRBD2. This CDR3 spans 15 amino acids. Germline V lookup: CDR1 MRHNA, CDR2 SNTAGT. J gave up 8 bases and V 3 bases, and 10 bases lay outside the gene matches. The CDR3 region has the DNA TGTGCCAGCAGTGATCCTGGGGGGGTTAGCGATGAGCAGTTCTTC. The encoded protein is CASSDPGGVSDEQFF.

The chain employs TRBV7-9 and TRBJ1-5; D call uncertain. V was clipped by 1 base and J by 0 bases, with 4 bases between them. This CDR3 is built from 14 residues. Germline loops: CDR1 SEHNR, CDR2 FQNEAQ (reference sequence). CDR3 sequence reads: CASSLEGSNQPQHF. For the CDR3, the DNA is TGTGCCAGCAGCTTAGAGGGTAGCAATCAGCCCCAGCATTTT.

The CDR3 sequence is CASSLDSLDEQYF. In DNA, the CDR3 is TGTGCCAGCAGCTTAGATTCCCTGGACGAGCAGTACTTC. This chain uses TRBV7-9 with TRBJ2-7, with D uncertain. The CDR3 sequence is 13 residues long. V was clipped by 1 base and J by 5 bases, with 9 bases between them. Germline assignment: CDR1 SEHNR and CDR2 FQNEAQ (reference sequence).

This rearrangement joins TRBV15 to TRBJ2-7, with 8 nucleotides matching TRBD1. V was pared by 0 bases and J by 4 bases, with 11 bases of the junction left unmatched. CDR1 LNHNV and CDR2 YYDKDF come from the germline V gene (reference sequence). The CDR3 contains 17 residues. DNA of the CDR3: TGTGCCACCAGCAGAGACTCTCGGACAGGGACAAGGTACGAGCAGTACTTC. Translated: CATSRDSRTGTRYEQYF.

CDR3 region: CASALAGPYNEQFF. CDR3 coding DNA: TGTGCCAGCGCCCTAGCGGGCCCCTACAATGAGCAGTTCTTC. V gene TRBV7-3 combines with J gene TRBJ2-1, with 8 bases lining up with TRBD2. CDR1 SGHTA and CDR2 FQGTGA come from the germline V gene. J was trimmed by 2 bases and V by 8 bases; bases with no gene match: 5. CDR3 length equals 14 residues.

The chain carries TRBV30 and TRBJ2-7; D is perhaps TRBD2 (5 bases). V lost 5 bases, J lost 4 bases, and 21 bases lay in between. This CDR3 comprises 15 residues. Per germline, CDR1 GTSNPN and CDR2 SVGIG (reference sequence). CDR3 bases: TGTGCCTGGGCTAGAGGGTTAAGAACCGATTACGAGCAGTACTTC. Translating it yields CAWARGLRTDYEQYF.

J is TRBJ1-3 and V is TRBV29-1; D is unresolved. Germline V gene sequence: CDR1 SQVTM, CDR2 ANQGSEA. V shed 7 bases and J shed 1 base, with 11 bases lying between them. The CDR3 has 13 residues. CDR3 nucleotide sequence: TGCAGCGCTCTCATGGTTTCTGGAAACACCATATATTTT. This sequence encodes CSALMVSGNTIYF.

V is TRBV11-1 and J is TRBJ2-1; 8 nucleotides match TRBD1. V shed 5 bases, J shed 7 bases, and the junction held 10 bases outside the gene matches. The CDR3 totals 15 residues. Germline assignment: CDR1 SGHAT and CDR2 FQDESV (reference sequence). Here the CDR3 DNA reads TGTGCCAGCAGCCACGGCAGGGGGCGCGGGAATGAGCAGTTCTTC. It translates to CASSHGRGRGNEQFF.

V is TRBV30 and J is TRBJ1-2; the D gene is possibly TRBD1 (6 bases). The length of the CDR3 is 17 residues. Germline CDR1 GTSNPN, CDR2 SVGIG (reference sequence). Trimming shortened V by 0 bases and J by 5 bases, and 22 bases separated the two germline ends. This chain's CDR3 is CAWSVPYALDSPYGYTF. For the CDR3, the DNA is TGTGCCTGGAGTGTGCCATACGCATTGGACAGCCCTTATGGCTACACCTTC.

Notes on this clone: Other nucleotide sequences from this sample produce the same CDR3. This chain links TRBV29-1 with TRBJ2-4, with D tentatively TRBD1 (5 bases). This CDR3 is built from 12 residues. Trimming removed 5 bases from V and 1 base from J, with 6 bases in between. Germline V lookup: CDR1 SQVTM, CDR2 ANQGSEA. The CDR3 spells CSVQGAKNIQYF. For the CDR3, the DNA is TGCAGCGTTCAGGGCGCCAAAAACATTCAGTACTTC.

The table lists this clone with a few counts. V is TRBV20-1 and J is TRBJ2-7; D is perhaps TRBD2 (5 bases). CDR3 size: 11 residues. CDR1 and CDR2 from the germline V gene are DFQATT and SNEGSKA (reference sequence). Trimming stripped 5 bases from V and 3 bases from J, with 8 bases between. CDR3 protein: CSARGHYEQYF. The CDR3 bases are TGCAGTGCTCGAGGGCACTACGAGCAGTACTTC.